This T cell receptor beta chain derives from a study of blood T cells in healthy people across ages. At the level of the study: T cells yielded about one barcoded beta molecule per two cells through template switching.

Primers used in a second PCR of roughly 6 to 11 cycles were a sample-barcoded 5' primer and a J-beta primer mix. TCRdb reprocessed the 5' RACE reads with MiXCR, giving one entry per CDR3 protein. The repertoire includes around 1,700,000 distinct CDR3 sequences, roughly 27% of them detected once, and 7.7% sits in the top ten. Findings of the study overall: Roughly linear declines in TCR beta diversity per million T cells occurred with age. No one knew whether donors had CMV, which possibly confounded expanded clonotype changes.

The table lists this clonotype with many counts. Its specificity is unknown. Germline loops: CDR1 SGHRS, CDR2 YFSETQ. This CDR3 is built from 13 residues. V lost 0 bases and J 7 bases, leaving 11 bases between the germline ends. The sequence was collected from a woman aged 30 to 39 in good health. Sequencing used blood. The chain has TRBV5-1 and TRBJ2-7; D call uncertain. The CDR3 reads CASSLGLPREQYF. CDR3 coding DNA: TGCGCCAGCAGCTTGGGACTTCCCCGGGAGCAGTACTTC.